The 32 T cell receptor beta chains reported below all come from one sample, sequenced in a study of blood T cell repertoires in COVID-19. Assay used: immunoSEQ multiplex PCR; TCRdb lists only in-frame clones, some missing. The sample yields 170,000 or so clones, approximately 90% seen once. Sequencing was performed on peripheral blood. The receptors were sampled from a man aged 45-65 years with acute or convalescent COVID-19.

The J gene is TRBJ1-1, the V gene TRBV27; D is undetermined. Germline CDR1 reads MNHEY; CDR2 reads SMNVEV (reference sequence). CDR3 length equals 12 residues. Trimming took 7 bases from V and 0 from J, leaving 6 bases between them. This CDR3 reads CASKTMNTEAFF. The CDR3 DNA reads TGTGCCAGCAAGACAATGAACACTGAAGCTTTCTTT.

This sequence joins TRBV28 and TRBJ1-1; 7 nucleotides line up with TRBD1. V shed 0 bases and J 0 bases; nucleotides not matched to a gene: 7. From germline, CDR1 is MDHEN and CDR2 SYDVKM. The CDR3 runs to 17 residues. The chain's CDR3 is CASSLWVAGGLNTEAFF. The CDR3 bases are TGTGCCAGCAGTTTATGGGTGGCAGGGGGTTTGAACACTGAAGCTTTCTTT.

The chain couples TRBV11-1 to TRBJ2-3; perhaps TRBD2 as D (5 bases). CDR3 length: 16 amino acids. The germline V and J ends were trimmed by 5 bases and 4 bases, with 19 bases remaining between them. Germline V gives CDR1 SGHAT, CDR2 FQDESV (reference sequence). The CDR3 here is CASSPEDLPGADTQYF. Here the CDR3 DNA reads TGTGCCAGCAGCCCCGAGGACCTCCCCGGGGCAGATACGCAGTATTTT.

V gene TRBV28 combines with J gene TRBJ2-5, with D perhaps matching TRBD1 (6 bases). The V and J ends lost 9 bases and 0 bases respectively, with 8 bases between them. From germline, CDR1 is MDHEN and CDR2 SYDVKM. The CDR3 loop spans 12 amino acids. CDR3 nucleotides: TGTGCCAGTCAGGGGAACCAAGAGACCCAGTACTTC. This codes for CASQGNQETQYF. The whole variable domain, remainder taken from reference TRBV28 and TRBJ2-5, is DVKVTQSSRYLVKRTGEKVFLECVQDMDHENMFWYRQDPGLGLRLIYFSYDVKMKEKGDIPEGYSVSREKKERFSLILESASTNQTSMYLCASQGNQETQYFGPGTRLLVL.

The chain links TRBV2 to TRBJ2-5, with D perhaps matching TRBD2 (5 bases). CDR1 and CDR2 (germline): SNHLY, FYNNEI. V shed 8 bases and J shed 5 bases, with 9 bases lying between them. The CDR3 spans 11 residues. CDR3 loop: CASRRWETQYF. For the CDR3, the DNA is TGTGCCAGCCGGAGGTGGGAGACCCAGTACTTC. The entire variable domain, with the rest obtained from reference TRBV2 and TRBJ2-5, is as follows: EPEVTQTPSHQVTQMGQEVILRCVPISNHLYFYWYRQILGQKVEFLVSFYNNEISEKSEIFDDQFSVERPDGSNFTLKIRSTKLEDSAMYFCASRRWETQYFGPGTRLLVL.

V is TRBV30 and J is TRBJ2-3; 7 positions match TRBD2. V was pared by 1 base and J by 4 bases, with 11 bases of the junction left unmatched. This CDR3 has 16 residues. Germline lookup yields CDR1 GTSNPN and CDR2 SVGIG (reference sequence). CDR3 sequence (DNA): TGTGCCTGGAGTGCAACGCGGGAGATCTGGGCAGATACGCAGTATTTT. Protein sequence: CAWSATREIWADTQYF.

The rearrangement joins TRBV11-3 to TRBJ1-5; possibly TRBD1 for D (6 bases). CDR1 SGHNT and CDR2 YENEEA come from the germline V gene. The length of the CDR3 is 15 residues. Trimming cost V 5 bases and J 3 bases, with 14 bases left between them. The CDR3 bases are TGTGCCAGCAGCCAGGGGAACAGAATCAATCAGCCCCAGCATTTT. Its protein product is CASSQGNRINQPQHF.

This clone has just one count. The CDR3, as DNA: TGTGCCTGGAGCAGTCTCTACGAGCAGTACTTC. This translates into CAWSSLYEQYF. The chain has TRBV30 and TRBJ2-7, with D uncertain. Germline values: CDR1 GTSNPN, CDR2 SVGIG (reference sequence). The germline V and J ends were trimmed by 3 bases and 3 bases, with 6 bases remaining between them. The CDR3 spans 11 residues.

The V and J genes are TRBV30 and TRBJ1-2, with D perhaps TRBD1 (6 bases). Trimming cost V 7 bases and J 3 bases, with 12 bases left between them. The length of the CDR3 is 12 residues. CDR1 and CDR2 from the germline V gene are GTSNPN and SVGIG (reference sequence). CDR3 sequence (DNA): TGTGCCTCAAGGGGGGGAGACTATGGCTACACCTTC. Translation gives CASRGGDYGYTF.

This rearrangement joins TRBV27 to TRBJ1-2, with 8 bases that match TRBD1. CDR1 and CDR2 (germline): MNHEY, SMNVEV (reference sequence). With 2 bases clipped from V and 4 bases from J, the junction kept 3 bases outside the gene matches. This CDR3 spans 14 amino acids. Here the CDR3 DNA reads TGTGCCAGCAGTTTAAACAGGGGGATCTATGGCTACACCTTC. Translating it yields CASSLNRGIYGYTF.

This sequence joins TRBV4-1 and TRBJ1-3; D possibly corresponds to TRBD1 (5 bases). The CDR3 is 16 amino acids. Germline V CDR1 and CDR2: MGHRA, YSYEKL. The germline V and J ends were trimmed by 4 bases and 3 bases, with 16 bases remaining between them. CDR3 region: CASSLRGTGDGNTIYF. Here the CDR3 DNA reads TGCGCCAGCAGCCTCCGGGGGACGGGAGATGGAAACACCATATATTTT.

The J gene is TRBJ1-3, the V gene TRBV28; TRBD1 is a possible D gene (6 bases). The V end lost 5 bases, the J end lost 7 bases, and 12 bases lay between the germline ends. In germline, CDR1 is MDHEN, CDR2 SYDVKM. CDR3 length equals 13 residues. This chain's CDR3 is CASSLSGVNTIYF. Here the CDR3 DNA reads TGTGCCAGCAGTCTTTCAGGGGTCAACACCATATATTTT. Based on the CDR3 plus reference TRBV28 and TRBJ1-3, the full variable domain is DVKVTQSSRYLVKRTGEKVFLECVQDMDHENMFWYRQDPGLGLRLIYFSYDVKMKEKGDIPEGYSVSREKKERFSLILESASTNQTSMYLCASSLSGVNTIYFGEGSWLTVV.

This chain connects TRBV19 to TRBJ1-2; the match to TRBD1 covers 7 bases. Unmatched junction bases numbered 16, after V lost 3 bases and J lost 9 bases. Germline lookup yields CDR1 LNHDA and CDR2 SQIVND (reference sequence). The CDR3 has 16 residues. As DNA, the CDR3 is TGTGCCAGTAGTATTTCTGGAGGCAGGGGGGATTCGCGCTACACCTTC. Translated: CASSISGGRGDSRYTF.

The gene calls are TRBV27 and TRBJ1-1; TRBD1 is a possible D gene (6 bases). Between the trimmed V and J ends, which lost 3 bases and 4 bases, there was a span of 9 bases. The germline V gene encodes CDR1 MNHEY and CDR2 SMNVEV (reference sequence). There are 13 residues in the CDR3. The CDR3: CASSFRTATEAFF. In DNA, the CDR3 is TGTGCCAGCAGTTTCCGGACAGCCACTGAAGCTTTCTTT.

The genes are TRBV10-3 and TRBJ2-1; weak D call: TRBD2 (6 bases). V lost 7 bases and J lost 3, with 13 bases in between. Germline CDR1 reads ENHRY; CDR2 reads SYGVKD. The CDR3 consists of 14 residues. For the CDR3, the DNA is TGTGCCATCATGGGGGGATTGCGCTACAATGAGCAGTTCTTC. Its translation: CAIMGGLRYNEQFF.

The rearrangement joins TRBV27 to TRBJ2-2; D perhaps matches TRBD1 (6 bases). The CDR3 is 15 amino acids. Trimming removed 6 bases at V and 2 bases at J, with 13 bases between. CDR1 and CDR2 from the germline V gene are MNHEY and SMNVEV (reference sequence). The CDR3 DNA reads as TGTGCCAGCAGCTCGGGACACACTAACACCGGGGAGCTGTTTTTT. Translating gives CASSSGHTNTGELFF.

V gene TRBV19 combines with J gene TRBJ2-1; 8 bases are a match to TRBD2. This CDR3 region has 17 residues. V shed 3 bases, J shed 0 bases, and the junction held 7 bases outside the gene matches. Germline lookup yields CDR1 LNHDA and CDR2 SQIVND (reference sequence). CDR3 amino acids: CASSIVAGGSSYNEQFF. The DNA for the CDR3 is TGTGCCAGTAGTATTGTGGCGGGAGGCAGCTCCTACAATGAGCAGTTCTTC.

The chain joins TRBV21-1 to TRBJ1-1; TRBD1 is the table's D call, not checked against the DNA. TRBV21-1 is flagged as a pseudogene. There are 16 residues in the CDR3. The CDR3 sequence: CASSAGTGTANTEAFF. The DNA for the CDR3 is TGTGCCAGCAGTGCCGGGACCGGGACAGCGAACACTGAAGCTTTCTTT.

V usage is TRBV7-9 and J usage is TRBJ1-2, with a weak D call TRBD1 (5 bases). V was trimmed by 2 bases and J by 2 bases, leaving 12 bases between them. Germline V gene lookup returns CDR1 SEHNR and CDR2 FQNEAQ (reference sequence). The CDR3 contains 15 residues. The CDR3 DNA sequence: TGTGCCAGCAGCTTAAGGCTCAGGGAAAACTATGGCTACACCTTC. Its translation is CASSLRLRENYGYTF.

This clone was counted only a few times. This chain connects TRBV12-3 or TRBV12-4 to TRBJ1-5; no clear D gene. CDR3 size: 13 residues. The V end lost 5 bases, the J end lost 4 bases, and 9 bases lay between the germline ends. The CDR3 coding sequence is TGTGCCAGCAGTGAGGGCGTAAATCAGCCCCAGCATTTT. Translating gives CASSEGVNQPQHF.

The rearrangement uses TRBV11-1 and TRBJ2-1; no reliable D call. This CDR3 is built from 13 residues. Germline loops: CDR1 SGHAT, CDR2 FQDESV (reference sequence). V shed 1 base and J shed 7 bases, with 8 bases lying between them. CDR3 in DNA: TGTGCCAGCAGCTTAGTCCCCGGTAATGAGCAGTTCTTC. It translates to CASSLVPGNEQFF.

This clone has a single count. The J gene is TRBJ2-1, the V gene TRBV9, with 14 bases matching TRBD2. This CDR3 is built from 15 residues. J was trimmed by 5 bases and V by 6 bases; bases with no gene match: 4. Germline values: CDR1 SGDLS, CDR2 YYNGEE. The CDR3: CASTGTSGSNNEQFF. DNA of the CDR3: TGTGCCAGCACCGGGACTAGCGGGAGCAACAATGAGCAGTTCTTC.

The V call is TRBV19, the J call TRBJ2-3; 7 bases match TRBD2. J lost 2 bases, V lost 4 bases, and 9 bases had no gene match. This CDR3 is built from 16 residues. Germline V CDR1 and CDR2: LNHDA, SQIVND (reference sequence). The DNA for the CDR3 is TGTGCCAGTAGTAAACGAGGGCGGGGGACCACAGATACGCAGTATTTT. It yields the protein CASSKRGRGTTDTQYF.

This sequence joins TRBV7-3 and TRBJ2-3; 11 nucleotides agree with TRBD2. The CDR3 contains 15 residues. V was clipped by 5 bases and J by 5 bases; unmatched bases: 6. Germline loops: CDR1 SGHTA, CDR2 FQGTGA. DNA of the CDR3: TGTGCCAGCAGCCAGACTAGCGGGAAATTAGATACGCAGTATTTT. It yields the protein CASSQTSGKLDTQYF.

This clone was observed a few times. The DNA of the CDR3 is TGTGCCAGCAGCAACAGGGGGGGAACTGAAGCTTTCTTT. Protein: CASSNRGGTEAFF. The V and J genes are TRBV6-2 or TRBV6-3 and TRBJ1-1; 8 nucleotides agree with TRBD1. V shed 6 bases, J shed 5 bases, and the junction held 5 bases outside the gene matches. Germline loops: CDR1 MNHEY, CDR2 SVGEGT. The CDR3 consists of 13 residues.

The rearrangement links TRBV3-1 (or the pseudogene TRBV3-2) to TRBJ2-2; perhaps TRBD1 as D (5 bases). CDR1 LGHDT and CDR2 YNNKEL come from the germline V gene (reference sequence). The CDR3 has 15 amino acids. The germline V and J ends were trimmed by 2 bases and 3 bases, with 10 bases remaining between them. The CDR3 DNA reads TGTGCCAGCAGCCAAAAGGGGTCCCACACCGGGGAGCTGTTTTTT. It codes for CASSQKGSHTGELFF.

DNA of the CDR3: TGTGCCACCAGTGATCATAGCGGGATATCCTACAATGAGCAGTTCTTC. This codes for CATSDHSGISYNEQFF. The chain uses TRBV24-1 and TRBJ2-1; 8 nucleotides agree with TRBD2. J was trimmed by 1 base and V by 3 bases; bases with no gene match: 4. The CDR3 runs 16 residues. CDR1 and CDR2 (germline): KGHDR, SFDVKD.

V is TRBV10-3 and J is TRBJ1-1; possibly TRBD1 for D (6 bases). The V gene's germline CDR1 is ENHRY and CDR2 SYGVKD. This CDR3 comprises 15 residues. V lost 5 bases and J lost 3, with 16 bases in between. CDR3 nucleotide sequence: TGTGCCATCAGTCCGAGGGTAGGGGGAGACACTGAAGCTTTCTTT. It is translated as CAISPRVGGDTEAFF.

This clone showed up just once. This sequence joins TRBV7-2 and TRBJ2-3; 11 bases map to TRBD1. The germline CDR1 and CDR2 sequences are SGHTA and FQGNSA. The CDR3 is 17 residues long. J lost 4 bases, V lost 1 base, and 7 bases had no gene match. The CDR3 loop is CASSLGGTGGRADTQYF. CDR3 DNA: TGTGCCAGCAGCTTAGGGGGGACAGGGGGACGGGCAGATACGCAGTATTTT.

The chain joins TRBV7-9 to TRBJ2-1; 12 positions match TRBD2. Germline lookup yields CDR1 SEHNR and CDR2 FQNEAQ (reference sequence). The junction had 6 bases not matched to a gene; V was cut back by 5 bases and J by 7 bases. The CDR3 is made up of 15 amino acids. The DNA for the CDR3 is TGTGCCAGCAGCAACCGACTAGCGGGGGTTAATGAGCAGTTCTTC. Encoded protein: CASSNRLAGVNEQFF.

The CDR3 loop is CASSLAVGDRGTDTQYF. The CDR3 DNA follows: TGTGCCAGCAGCTTAGCGGTCGGGGACAGGGGCACAGATACGCAGTATTTT. The chain employs TRBV7-9 and TRBJ2-3, with 9 bases lining up with TRBD1. J lost 1 base, V lost 0 bases, and 5 bases had no gene match. There are 17 residues in the CDR3. The germline V gene has CDR1 SEHNR and CDR2 FQNEAQ (reference sequence).

This clone showed up just a few times. The gene calls are TRBV7-3 and TRBJ1-1, with D tentatively TRBD1 (6 bases). CDR1 SGHTA and CDR2 FQGTGA come from the germline V gene. The CDR3 has 14 residues. Deletions cut 0 bases from V and 1 base from J, with 6 bases between. The CDR3 nucleotides read TGTGCCAGCAGCTTAACAGGGGGGAACACTGAAGCTTTCTTT. Its translation is CASSLTGGNTEAFF. Full variable domain (remainder filled in from reference TRBV7-3 and TRBJ1-1): GAGVSQTPSNKVTEKGKYVELRCDPISGHTALYWYRQSLGQGPEFLIYFQGTGAADDSGLPNDRFFAVRPEGSVSTLKIQRTERGDSAVYLCASSLTGGNTEAFFGQGTRLTVV.